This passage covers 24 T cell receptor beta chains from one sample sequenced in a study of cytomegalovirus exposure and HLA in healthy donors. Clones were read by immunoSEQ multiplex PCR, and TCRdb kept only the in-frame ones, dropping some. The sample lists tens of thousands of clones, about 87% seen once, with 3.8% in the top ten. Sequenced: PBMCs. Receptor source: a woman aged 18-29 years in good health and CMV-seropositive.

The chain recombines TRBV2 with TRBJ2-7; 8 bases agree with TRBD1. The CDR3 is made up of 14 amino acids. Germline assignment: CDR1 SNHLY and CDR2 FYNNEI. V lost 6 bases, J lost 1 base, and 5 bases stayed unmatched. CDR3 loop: CASRTDRVSYEQYF. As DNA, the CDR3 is TGTGCCAGCAGAACGGACAGGGTTTCCTACGAGCAGTACTTC.

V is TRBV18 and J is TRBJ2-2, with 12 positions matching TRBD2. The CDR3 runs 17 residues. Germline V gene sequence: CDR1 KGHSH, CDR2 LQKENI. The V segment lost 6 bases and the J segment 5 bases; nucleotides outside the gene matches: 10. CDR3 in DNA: TGTGCCAGCTCCCCGACTAGCGGGAGTGGTTGGACCGGGGAGCTGTTTTTT. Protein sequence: CASSPTSGSGWTGELFF. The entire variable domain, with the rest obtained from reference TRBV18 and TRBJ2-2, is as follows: NAGVMQNPRHLVRRRGQEARLRCSPMKGHSHVYWYRQLPEEGLKFMVYLQKENIIDESGMPKERFSAEFPKEGPSILRIQQVVRGDSAAYFCASSPTSGSGWTGELFFGEGSRLTVL.

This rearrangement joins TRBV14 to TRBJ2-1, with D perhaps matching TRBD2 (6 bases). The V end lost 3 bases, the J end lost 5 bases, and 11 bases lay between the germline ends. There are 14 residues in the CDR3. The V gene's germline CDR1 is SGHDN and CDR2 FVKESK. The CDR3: CASSHGGAHNEQFF. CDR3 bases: TGTGCCAGCAGCCACGGCGGGGCCCACAATGAGCAGTTCTTC.

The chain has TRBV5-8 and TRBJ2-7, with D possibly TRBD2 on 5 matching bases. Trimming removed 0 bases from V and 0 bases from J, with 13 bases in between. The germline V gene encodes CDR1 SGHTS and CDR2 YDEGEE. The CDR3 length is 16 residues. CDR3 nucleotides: TGTGCCAGCAGCTTGGGCCCTAGCCCTTACTCCTACGAGCAGTACTTC. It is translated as CASSLGPSPYSYEQYF.

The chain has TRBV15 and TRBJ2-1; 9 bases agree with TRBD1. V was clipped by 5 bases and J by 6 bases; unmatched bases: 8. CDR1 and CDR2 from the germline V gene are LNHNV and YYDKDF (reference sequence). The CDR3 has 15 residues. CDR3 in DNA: TGTGCCACCAGCCGCCCGGGACAGGGATTCAATGAGCAGTTCTTC. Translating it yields CATSRPGQGFNEQFF.

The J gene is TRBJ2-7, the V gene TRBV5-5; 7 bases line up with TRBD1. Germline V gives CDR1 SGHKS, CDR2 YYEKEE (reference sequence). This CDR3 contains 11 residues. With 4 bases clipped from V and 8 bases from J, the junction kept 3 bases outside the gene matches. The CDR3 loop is CASSPGGKQYF. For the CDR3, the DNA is TGTGCCAGCAGCCCAGGGGGTAAGCAGTACTTC.

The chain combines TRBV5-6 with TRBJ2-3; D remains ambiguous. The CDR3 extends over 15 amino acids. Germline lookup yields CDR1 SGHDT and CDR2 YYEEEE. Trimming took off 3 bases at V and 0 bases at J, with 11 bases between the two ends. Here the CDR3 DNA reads TGTGCCAGCAGCTCTTTCTTATTTAGCACAGATACGCAGTATTTT. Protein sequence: CASSSFLFSTDTQYF.

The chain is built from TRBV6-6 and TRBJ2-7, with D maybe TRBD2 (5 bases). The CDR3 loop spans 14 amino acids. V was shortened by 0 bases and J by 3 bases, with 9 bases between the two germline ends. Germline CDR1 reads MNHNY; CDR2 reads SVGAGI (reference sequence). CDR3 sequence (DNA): TGTGCCAGCAGTTACTCAAGCGGAGGCTACGAGCAGTACTTC. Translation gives CASSYSSGGYEQYF.

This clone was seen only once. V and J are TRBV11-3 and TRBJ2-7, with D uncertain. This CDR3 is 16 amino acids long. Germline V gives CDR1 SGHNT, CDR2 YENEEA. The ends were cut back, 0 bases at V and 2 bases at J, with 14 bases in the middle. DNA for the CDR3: TGTGCCAGCAGCTTAGATCAAGAGGTTCTAGCCTACGAGCAGTACTTC. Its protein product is CASSLDQEVLAYEQYF.

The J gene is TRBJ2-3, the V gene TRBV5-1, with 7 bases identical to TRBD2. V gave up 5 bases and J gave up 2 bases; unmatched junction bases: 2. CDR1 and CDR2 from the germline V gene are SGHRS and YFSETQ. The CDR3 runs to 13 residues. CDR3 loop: CASRTSATDTQYF. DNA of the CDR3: TGCGCCAGCAGAACTAGCGCCACAGATACGCAGTATTTT.

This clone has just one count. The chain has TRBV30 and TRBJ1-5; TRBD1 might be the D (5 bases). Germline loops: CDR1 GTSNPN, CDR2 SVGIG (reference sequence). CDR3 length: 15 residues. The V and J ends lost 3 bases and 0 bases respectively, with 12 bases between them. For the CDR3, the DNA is TGTGCCTGGAGACGGGGAGGGGATAGCAATCAGCCCCAGCATTTT. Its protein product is CAWRRGGDSNQPQHF. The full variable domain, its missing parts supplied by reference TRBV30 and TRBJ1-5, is SQTIHQWPATLVQPVGSPLSLECTVEGTSNPNLYWYRQAAGRGLQLLFYSVGIGQISSEVPQNLSASRPQDRQFILSSKKLLLSDSGFYLCAWRRGGDSNQPQHFGDGTRLSIL.

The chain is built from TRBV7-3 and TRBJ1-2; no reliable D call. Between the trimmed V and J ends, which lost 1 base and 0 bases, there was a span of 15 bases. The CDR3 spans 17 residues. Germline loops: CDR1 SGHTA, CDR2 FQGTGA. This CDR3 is CASSLMPSRVANYGYTF. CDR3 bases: TGTGCCAGCAGCTTAATGCCCTCCCGAGTTGCTAACTATGGCTACACCTTC.

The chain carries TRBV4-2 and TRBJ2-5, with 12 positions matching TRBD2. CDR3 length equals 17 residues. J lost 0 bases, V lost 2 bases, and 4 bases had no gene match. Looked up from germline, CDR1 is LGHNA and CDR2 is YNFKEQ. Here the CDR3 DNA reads TGTGCCAGCAGCCAATCGGGACTAGCGGGTTACCAAGAGACCCAGTACTTC. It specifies CASSQSGLAGYQETQYF.

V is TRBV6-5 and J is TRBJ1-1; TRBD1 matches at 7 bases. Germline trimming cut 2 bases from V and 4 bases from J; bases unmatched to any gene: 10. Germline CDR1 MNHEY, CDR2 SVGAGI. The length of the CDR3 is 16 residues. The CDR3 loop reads CASSYPAGRGSTEAFF. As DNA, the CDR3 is TGTGCCAGCAGTTACCCGGCGGGCAGGGGGAGCACTGAAGCTTTCTTT.

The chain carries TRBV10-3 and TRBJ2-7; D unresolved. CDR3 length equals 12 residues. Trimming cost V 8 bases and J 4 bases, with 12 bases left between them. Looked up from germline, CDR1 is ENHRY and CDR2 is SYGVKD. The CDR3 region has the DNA TGTGCCATCGCGCCCGGCGGTTACGAGCAGTACTTC. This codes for CAIAPGGYEQYF.

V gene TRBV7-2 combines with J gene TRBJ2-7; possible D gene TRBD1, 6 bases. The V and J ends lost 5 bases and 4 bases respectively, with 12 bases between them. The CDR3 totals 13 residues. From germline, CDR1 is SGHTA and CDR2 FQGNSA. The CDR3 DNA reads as TGTGCCAGCAGCACCGGACAGCGATACGAGCAGTACTTC. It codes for CASSTGQRYEQYF.

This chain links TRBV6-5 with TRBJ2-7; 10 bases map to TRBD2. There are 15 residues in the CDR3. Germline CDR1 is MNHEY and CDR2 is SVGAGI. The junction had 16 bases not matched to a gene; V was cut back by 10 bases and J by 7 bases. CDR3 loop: CATILLSGGAREQYF. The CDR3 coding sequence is TGTGCCACCATACTACTGAGCGGGGGGGCCCGGGAGCAGTACTTC.

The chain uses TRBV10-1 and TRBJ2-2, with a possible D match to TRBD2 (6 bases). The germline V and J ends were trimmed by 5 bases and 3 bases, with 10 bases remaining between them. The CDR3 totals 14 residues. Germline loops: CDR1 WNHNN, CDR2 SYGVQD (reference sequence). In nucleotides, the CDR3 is TGCGCCAGCAGTAGGGACTCTTACACCGGGGAGCTGTTTTTT. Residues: CASSRDSYTGELFF.

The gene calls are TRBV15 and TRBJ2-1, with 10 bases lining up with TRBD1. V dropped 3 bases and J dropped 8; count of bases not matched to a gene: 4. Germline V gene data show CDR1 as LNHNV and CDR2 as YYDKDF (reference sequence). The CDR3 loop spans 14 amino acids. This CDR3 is CATSRGQGRDEQFF. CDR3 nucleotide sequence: TGTGCCACCAGCAGGGGACAGGGGCGGGATGAGCAGTTCTTC. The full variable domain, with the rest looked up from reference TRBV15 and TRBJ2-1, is DAMVIQNPRYQVTQFGKPVTLSCSQTLNHNVMYWYQQKSSQAPKLLFHYYDKDFNNEADTPDNFQSRRPNTSFCFLDIRSPGLGDTAMYLCATSRGQGRDEQFFGPGTRLTVL.

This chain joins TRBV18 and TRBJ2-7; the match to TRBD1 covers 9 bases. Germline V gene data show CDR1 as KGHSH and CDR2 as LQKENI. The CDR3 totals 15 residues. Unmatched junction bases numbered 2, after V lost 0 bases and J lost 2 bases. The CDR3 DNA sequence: TGTGCCAGCTCACCACCGGGACAGGGAACCTACGAGCAGTACTTC. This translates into CASSPPGQGTYEQYF. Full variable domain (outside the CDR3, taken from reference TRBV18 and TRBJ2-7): NAGVMQNPRHLVRRRGQEARLRCSPMKGHSHVYWYRQLPEEGLKFMVYLQKENIIDESGMPKERFSAEFPKEGPSILRIQQVVRGDSAAYFCASSPPGQGTYEQYFGPGTRLTVT.

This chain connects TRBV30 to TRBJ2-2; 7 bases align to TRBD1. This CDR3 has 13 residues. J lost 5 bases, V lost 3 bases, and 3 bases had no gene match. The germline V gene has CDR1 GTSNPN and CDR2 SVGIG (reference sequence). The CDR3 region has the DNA TGTGCCTGGAGGGAGACAGGGACCGGGGAGCTGTTTTTT. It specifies CAWRETGTGELFF.

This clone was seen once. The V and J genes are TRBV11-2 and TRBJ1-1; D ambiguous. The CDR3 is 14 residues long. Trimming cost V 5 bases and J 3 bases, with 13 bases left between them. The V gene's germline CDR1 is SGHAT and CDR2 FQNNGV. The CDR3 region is CASSEQNPDTEAFF. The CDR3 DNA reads TGTGCCAGCAGCGAACAAAACCCAGACACTGAAGCTTTCTTT. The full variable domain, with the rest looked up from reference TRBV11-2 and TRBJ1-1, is EAGVAQSPRYKIIEKRQSVAFWCNPISGHATLYWYQQILGQGPKLLIQFQNNGVVDDSQLPKDRFSAERLKGVDSTLKIQPAKLEDSAVYLCASSEQNPDTEAFFGQGTRLTVV.

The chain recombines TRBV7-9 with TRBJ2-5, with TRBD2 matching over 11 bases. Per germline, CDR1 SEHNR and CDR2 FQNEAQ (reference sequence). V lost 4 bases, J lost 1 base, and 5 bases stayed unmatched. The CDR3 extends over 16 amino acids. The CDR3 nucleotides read TGTGCCAGCAGCTCAGGGACTAGCGGACGCCAAGAGACCCAGTACTTC. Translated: CASSSGTSGRQETQYF. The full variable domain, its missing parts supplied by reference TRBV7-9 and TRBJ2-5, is DTGVSQNPRHKITKRGQNVTFRCDPISEHNRLYWYRQTLGQGPEFLTYFQNEAQLEKSRLLSDRFSAERPKGSFSTLEIQRTEQGDSAMYLCASSSGTSGRQETQYFGPGTRLLVL.

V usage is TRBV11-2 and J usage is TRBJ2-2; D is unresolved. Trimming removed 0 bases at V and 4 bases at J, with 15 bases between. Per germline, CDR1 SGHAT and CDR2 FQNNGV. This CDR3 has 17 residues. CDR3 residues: CASSLDITARVTGELFF. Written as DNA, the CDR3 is TGTGCCAGCAGCTTAGATATCACGGCCCGGGTCACCGGGGAGCTGTTTTTT.